Listed below are T cell receptor beta chains from one sample, sequenced in a study of blood T cell repertoires in COVID-19. Assay: immunoSEQ multiplex PCR; the TCRdb copy retains only in-frame clones and omits some. The sample consists of approximately 100,000 clones, more than 60% of them appearing once. Sequencing was performed on peripheral blood. The source is a man aged 65-85 years with active or convalescent COVID-19. The CDR3 runs from the conserved cysteine through the conserved F or W. D genes are given only for firm matches. Clone size, where shown, is once, few, many, or a class for clones that have expanded.

clone_size | j_call | d_call | v_call | cdr3_aa | cdr3_nt
- | TRBJ2-2 | - | TRBV27 | CASSSRDFPGELFF | TGTGCCAGCAGTTCCCGAGACTTCCCCGGGGAGCTGTTTTTT
- | TRBJ1-1 | - | TRBV18 | CASSPTEAEAFF | TGTGCCAGCTCACCGACAGAGGCTGAAGCTTTCTTT
once | TRBJ2-2 | - | TRBV6-5 | CASSYLPGTGELFF | TGTGCCAGCAGTTACCTACCGGGTACCGGGGAGCTGTTTTTT
once | TRBJ2-3 | TRBD2 | TRBV6-5 | CASSYIRTSGGDTQYF | TGTGCCAGCAGTTACATTCGGACTAGCGGCGGAGATACGCAGTATTTT
- | TRBJ2-3 | - | TRBV6-6 | CASSYLLNTDTQYF | TGTGCCAGCAGTTACCTTTTAAACACAGATACGCAGTATTTT
- | TRBJ2-7 | TRBD1 | TRBV5-4 | CASSMTGVSYEQYF | TGTGCCAGCAGCATGACAGGGGTCTCCTACGAGCAGTACTTC
- | TRBJ1-4 | TRBD1 | TRBV5-1 | CASSLTGTGNEKLFF | TGCGCCAGCAGCCTAACCGGGACAGGGAATGAAAAACTGTTTTTT
- | TRBJ2-5 | - | TRBV21-1 | CASSSAPPRGETQYF | TGTGCCAGCAGCAGCGCGCCCCCAAGGGGAGAGACCCAGTACTTC
- | TRBJ2-3 | - | TRBV7-9 | CASREEGFTDTQYF | TGTGCCAGCAGGGAGGAAGGGTTCACGGATACGCAGTATTTT
few | TRBJ1-4 | - | TRBV2 | CASSEARRSNEKLFF | TGTGCCAGCAGTGAAGCGCGGAGGTCTAATGAAAAACTGTTTTTT
- | TRBJ2-1 | - | TRBV11-2 | CASSLTPGGGQQFF | TGTGCCAGCAGCTTAACACCAGGTGGAGGGCAGCAGTTCTTC
- | TRBJ1-2 | - | TRBV10-1 | CASGKQVMGGYTF | TGCGCCAGCGGAAAACAGGTAATGGGTGGCTACACCTTC
- | TRBJ2-1 | - | TRBV7-9 | CASSYISGQAYNEQFF | TGTGCCAGCAGCTACATTAGCGGACAAGCTTACAATGAGCAGTTCTTC
- | TRBJ1-5 | TRBD1 | TRBV4-1 | CASSRDRGSNQPQHF | TGCGCCAGCAGCCGGGACAGGGGCAGCAATCAGCCCCAGCATTTT
once | TRBJ1-1 | - | TRBV28 | CASSQGGAWGTEAFF | TGTGCCAGCAGCCAAGGGGGGGCGTGGGGCACTGAAGCTTTCTTT
once | TRBJ1-4 | TRBD1 | TRBV2 | CASSMGQGEGKLFF | TGTGCCAGCAGTATGGGACAGGGGGAAGGAAAACTGTTTTTT
- | TRBJ1-1 | - | TRBV9 | CASSSQVNTEAFF | TGTGCCAGCAGTTCGCAGGTGAACACTGAAGCTTTCTTT
- | TRBJ2-2 | - | TRBV18 | CASSPTDIANTGELFF | TGTGCCAGCTCACCAACGGACATCGCGAACACCGGGGAGCTGTTTTTT
- | TRBJ1-5 | TRBD1 | TRBV28 | CASSFLGQGRRAQHF | TGTGCCAGCAGTTTCCTCGGACAGGGGAGAAGGGCCCAGCATTTT
- | TRBJ1-6 | - | TRBV7-9 | CASSLDGGNNSPLHF | TGTGCCAGCAGCTTAGACGGGGGGAATAATTCACCCCTCCACTTT
- | TRBJ2-1 | - | TRBV21-1 | CASSKSGLWDEQFF | TGTGCCAGCAGCAAAAGCGGGTTGTGGGATGAGCAGTTCTTC
- | TRBJ2-3 | TRBD2 | TRBV5-4 | CASSPPFGGASDTQYF | TGTGCCAGCAGCCCCCCTTTCGGGGGGGCCTCAGATACGCAGTATTTT
- | TRBJ1-3 | - | TRBV4-2 | CASSQVRSGGSGNTIYF | TGTGCCAGCAGCCAAGTCCGGTCCGGGGGCTCTGGAAACACCATATATTTT
- | TRBJ2-2 | - | TRBV9 | CASSVDHTWGELFF | TGTGCCAGCAGCGTAGACCACACCTGGGGGGAGCTGTTTTTT
- | TRBJ1-1 | - | TRBV11-2 | CASSSQQGGGTEAFF | TGTGCCAGCAGCTCACAACAGGGAGGGGGCACTGAAGCTTTCTTT
- | TRBJ1-1 | - | TRBV20-1 | CSAYRDPEAFF | TGCAGTGCCTACAGGGACCCTGAAGCTTTCTTT
- | TRBJ2-2 | - | TRBV5-1 | CASSSGTDRPGELFF | TGCGCCAGCAGTTCCGGGACCGACAGGCCCGGGGAGCTGTTTTTT
- | TRBJ2-7 | - | TRBV5-5 | CASSLDSFIYEQYF | TGTGCCAGCAGCTTGGACAGTTTTATCTACGAGCAGTACTTC
once | TRBJ2-5 | TRBD2 | TRBV6-1 | CASSETGTMQETQYF | TGTGCCAGCAGTGAAACCGGGACTATGCAAGAGACCCAGTACTTC
few | TRBJ2-7 | - | TRBV4-1 | CASSQEGQGYEQYF | TGCGCCAGCAGCCAAGAAGGGCAGGGCTACGAGCAGTACTTC
- | TRBJ2-1 | TRBD2 | TRBV3-1/TRBV3-2 | CASSHSGGADNEQFF | TGTGCCAGCAGCCACAGCGGGGGGGCAGACAATGAGCAGTTCTTC
- | TRBJ2-1 | TRBD1 | TRBV7-9 | CASSSPKDRGRDNEQFF | TGTGCCAGCAGCTCCCCCAAAGACAGGGGGCGAGACAATGAGCAGTTCTTC
- | TRBJ2-1 | TRBD2 | TRBV4-2 | CASSQWLAGGDYNEQFF | TGTGCCAGCAGCCAATGGCTAGCGGGAGGTGACTACAATGAGCAGTTCTTC
- | TRBJ1-1 | - | TRBV7-9 | CASSPGLVNTEAFF | TGTGCCAGCAGCCCGGGACTGGTGAACACTGAAGCTTTCTTT
- | TRBJ1-1 | TRBD1 | TRBV6-6 | CASSDRTGANTEAFF | TGTGCCAGCAGCGATCGGACAGGGGCGAACACTGAAGCTTTCTTT
- | TRBJ2-2 | - | TRBV4-2 | CASSLVDTGELFF | TGTGCCAGCAGCCTCGTTGACACCGGGGAGCTGTTTTTT
- | TRBJ2-2 | - | TRBV5-4 | CASSLGSNMLSGELFF | TGTGCCAGCAGCTTGGGTAGCAACATGTTATCCGGGGAGCTGTTTTTT
- | TRBJ1-2 | - | TRBV29-1 | CSVGTEGYGYTF | TGCAGCGTTGGGACAGAGGGATATGGCTACACCTTC
- | TRBJ2-3 | - | TRBV10-1 | CASSQHLLSTDTQYF | TGCGCCAGCTCCCAACACCTCCTTAGCACAGATACGCAGTATTTT
once | TRBJ1-6 | TRBD1 | TRBV7-2 | CASSLQGARGSYNSPLHF | TGTGCCAGCAGCTTACAGGGGGCGAGAGGCTCCTATAATTCACCCCTCCACTTT
- | TRBJ2-5 | - | TRBV7-6 | CASSLARLRVEGALGYQETQYF | TGTGCCAGCAGCTTAGCGCGCTTACGAGTGGAAGGGGCCCTCGGGTACCAAGAGACCCAGTACTTC
few | TRBJ1-2 | - | TRBV18 | CASSPEGQGAYTF | TGTGCCAGCTCACCGGAGGGGCAGGGAGCCTACACCTTC
- | TRBJ2-3 | TRBD2 | TRBV2 | CAGAGGSESDTQYF | TGTGCCGGCGCGGGGGGCAGTGAGTCAGATACGCAGTATTTT
- | TRBJ2-7 | - | TRBV18 | CASSPSEGYEQYF | TGTGCCAGCTCACCATCGGAGGGCTACGAGCAGTACTTC
- | TRBJ2-7 | TRBD2 | TRBV5-1 | CASSFDMRLAGGPSSYEQYF | TGCGCCAGCAGCTTCGATATGCGACTAGCGGGGGGCCCTAGCTCCTACGAGCAGTACTTC
- | TRBJ1-5 | TRBD1 | TRBV4-1 | CASSQREEGTGVHQPQHF | TGCGCCAGCAGCCAAAGGGAGGAGGGGACAGGGGTGCATCAGCCCCAGCATTTT
- | TRBJ2-7 | - | TRBV11-2 | CASSLNPRVGEQYF | TGTGCCAGCAGCTTAAATCCCAGGGTAGGCGAGCAGTACTTC
few | TRBJ2-1 | TRBD1 | TRBV10-1 | CASSGHRGLSHNEQFF | TGCGCCAGCAGTGGCCACAGGGGTTTAAGTCACAATGAGCAGTTCTTC
- | TRBJ1-2 | - | TRBV12-5 | CASGLLGGAYGYTF | TGTGCTAGTGGTTTGTTGGGGGGAGCCTATGGCTACACCTTC
once | TRBJ2-3 | - | TRBV12-5 | CASGLGPGSRATDTQYF | TGTGCTAGTGGTTTGGGCCCTGGGAGTCGGGCCACAGATACGCAGTATTTT
- | TRBJ2-5 | TRBD2 | TRBV6-5 | CASSYVSGAPPETQYF | TGTGCCAGCAGTTACGTAAGCGGGGCCCCTCCGGAGACCCAGTACTTC
once | TRBJ1-5 | - | TRBV28 | CASSPRRGGNQPQHF | TGTGCCAGCAGTCCCCGGCGCGGCGGCAATCAGCCCCAGCATTTT
- | TRBJ2-5 | TRBD2 | TRBV5-1 | CASSDTIAGGKETQYF | TGCGCCAGCAGCGACACCATAGCGGGAGGGAAGGAGACCCAGTACTTC
- | TRBJ2-3 | TRBD2 | TRBV19 | CASSIDLGRGSTDTQYF | TGTGCCAGTAGTATCGATCTGGGGCGGGGGAGCACAGATACGCAGTATTTT